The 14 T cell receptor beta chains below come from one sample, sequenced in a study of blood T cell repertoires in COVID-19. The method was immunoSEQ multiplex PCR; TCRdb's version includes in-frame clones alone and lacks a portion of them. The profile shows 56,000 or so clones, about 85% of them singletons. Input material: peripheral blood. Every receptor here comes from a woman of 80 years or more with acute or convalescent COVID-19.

The chain's CDR3 is CASSLLQETQYF. DNA of the CDR3: TGTGCCAGCAGTCTTCTACAAGAGACCCAGTACTTC. The rearrangement uses TRBV28 and TRBJ2-5, with D unresolved. The V end lost 5 bases, the J end lost 2 bases, and 6 bases lay between the germline ends. There are 12 residues in the CDR3. In germline, CDR1 is MDHEN, CDR2 SYDVKM.

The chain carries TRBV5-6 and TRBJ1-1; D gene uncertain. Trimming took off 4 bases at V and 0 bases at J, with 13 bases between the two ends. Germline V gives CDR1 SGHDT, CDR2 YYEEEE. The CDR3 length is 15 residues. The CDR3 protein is CASSPAGGMNTEAFF. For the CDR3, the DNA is TGTGCCAGCAGCCCAGCAGGAGGGATGAACACTGAAGCTTTCTTT.

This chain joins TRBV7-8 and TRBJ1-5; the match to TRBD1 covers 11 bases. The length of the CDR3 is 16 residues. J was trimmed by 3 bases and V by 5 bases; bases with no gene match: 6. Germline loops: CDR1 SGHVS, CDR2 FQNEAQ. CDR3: CASSIGTGGINQPQHF. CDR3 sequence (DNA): TGTGCCAGCAGCATCGGGACAGGGGGAATCAATCAGCCCCAGCATTTT.

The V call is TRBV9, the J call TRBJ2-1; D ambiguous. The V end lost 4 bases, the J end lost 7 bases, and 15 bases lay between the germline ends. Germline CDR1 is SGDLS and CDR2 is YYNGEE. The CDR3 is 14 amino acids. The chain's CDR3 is CASSYRLLGNEQFF. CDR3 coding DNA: TGTGCCAGCAGCTACCGACTTCTCGGAAATGAGCAGTTCTTC.

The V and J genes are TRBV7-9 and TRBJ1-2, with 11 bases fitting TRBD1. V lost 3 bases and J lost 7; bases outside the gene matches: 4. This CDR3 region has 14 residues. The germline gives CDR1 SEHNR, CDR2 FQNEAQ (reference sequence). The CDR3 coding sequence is TGTGCCAGCAGCTTCAAGGGACAGGGGGTTGGCTACACCTTC. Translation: CASSFKGQGVGYTF.

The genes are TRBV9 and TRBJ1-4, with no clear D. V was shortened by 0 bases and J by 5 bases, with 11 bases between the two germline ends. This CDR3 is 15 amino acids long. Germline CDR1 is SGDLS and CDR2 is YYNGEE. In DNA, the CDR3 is TGTGCCAGCAGCGTAGCTACTAATAGAAATGAAAAACTGTTTTTT. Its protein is CASSVATNRNEKLFF.

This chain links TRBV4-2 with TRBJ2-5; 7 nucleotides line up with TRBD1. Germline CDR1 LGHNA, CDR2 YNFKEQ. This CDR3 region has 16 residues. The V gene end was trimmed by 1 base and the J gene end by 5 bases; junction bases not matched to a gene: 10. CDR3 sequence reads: CASSQAAGTARETQYF. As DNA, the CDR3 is TGTGCCAGCAGCCAAGCAGCCGGGACAGCAAGGGAGACCCAGTACTTC.

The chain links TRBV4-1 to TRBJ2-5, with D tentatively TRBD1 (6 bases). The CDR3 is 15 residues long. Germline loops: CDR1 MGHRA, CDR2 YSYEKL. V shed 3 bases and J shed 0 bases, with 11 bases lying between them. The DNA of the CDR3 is TGCGCCAGCAGCCACCTGCCAGGGGACCAAGAGACCCAGTACTTC. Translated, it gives CASSHLPGDQETQYF.

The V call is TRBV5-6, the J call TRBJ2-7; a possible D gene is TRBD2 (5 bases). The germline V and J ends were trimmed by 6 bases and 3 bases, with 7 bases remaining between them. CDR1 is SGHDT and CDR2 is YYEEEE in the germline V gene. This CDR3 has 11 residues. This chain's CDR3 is CASISGYEQYF. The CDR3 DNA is TGTGCCAGCATCAGCGGCTACGAGCAGTACTTC.

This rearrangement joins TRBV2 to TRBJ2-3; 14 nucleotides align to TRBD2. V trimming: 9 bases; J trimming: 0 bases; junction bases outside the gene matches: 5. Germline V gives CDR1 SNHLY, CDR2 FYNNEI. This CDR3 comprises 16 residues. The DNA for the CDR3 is TGTGCCAGTAAAAGGACTAGCGGGGGGAGCACAGATACGCAGTATTTT. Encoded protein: CASKRTSGGSTDTQYF.

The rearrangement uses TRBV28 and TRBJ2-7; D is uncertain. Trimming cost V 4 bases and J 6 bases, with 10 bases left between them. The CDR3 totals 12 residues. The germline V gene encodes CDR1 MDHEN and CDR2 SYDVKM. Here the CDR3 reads CASSSVVSEQYF. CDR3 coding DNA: TGTGCCAGCAGTTCTGTGGTTAGCGAGCAGTACTTC.

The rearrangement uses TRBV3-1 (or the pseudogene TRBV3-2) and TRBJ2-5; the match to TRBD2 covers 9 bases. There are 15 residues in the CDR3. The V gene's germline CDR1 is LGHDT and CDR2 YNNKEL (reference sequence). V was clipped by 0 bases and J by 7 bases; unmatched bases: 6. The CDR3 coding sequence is TGTGCCAGCAGCCAAGATCTAGCGGGGAGCCGGACCCAGTACTTC. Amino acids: CASSQDLAGSRTQYF.

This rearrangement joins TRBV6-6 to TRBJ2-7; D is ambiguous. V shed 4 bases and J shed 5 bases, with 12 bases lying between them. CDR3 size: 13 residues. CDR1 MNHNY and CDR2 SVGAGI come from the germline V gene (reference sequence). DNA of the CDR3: TGTGCCAGCAGTTCCTCTTCAACACACGAGCAGTACTTC. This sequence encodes CASSSSSTHEQYF.

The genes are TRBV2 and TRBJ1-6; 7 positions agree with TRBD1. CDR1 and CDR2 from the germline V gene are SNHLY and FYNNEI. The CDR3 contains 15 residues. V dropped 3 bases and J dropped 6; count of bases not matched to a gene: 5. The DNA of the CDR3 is TGTGCCAGCAGTGAGCAGGGGGTGGGTAATTCACCCCTCCACTTT. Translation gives CASSEQGVGNSPLHF.